These T cell receptor beta chains were read from a single sample in a study of T cells after yellow fever vaccination. MiXCR was run by TCRdb on the 5' RACE reads, yielding one entry per CDR3 protein. The sample holds some 560,000 distinct CDR3 sequences; around a sixth are singletons and the top ten take 15% to 20%. The starting material was PBMCs, obtained around 5 days after the first yellow fever vaccination. These receptors all stem from a man aged 18 to 30 who received the YFV17D yellow fever vaccine. The CDR3 runs from the conserved cysteine through the conserved F or W. The D gene is left open where the match is weak. Clone size is stated in some rows and not others, as once, few, many or a class when expanded.

j_gene | v_gene | d_gene | abundance | CDR3aa | CDR3nt
TRBJ2-1 | TRBV4-2 | TRBD1 | NA | CASSQRLATGMRGQFF | TGTGCCAGCAGCCAAAGGCTTGCGACAGGGATGCGAGGCCAGTTCTTC
TRBJ1-2 | TRBV30 | NA | NA | CAWSWADDGYTF | TGTGCCTGGAGTTGGGCGGATGATGGCTACACCTTC
TRBJ2-3 | TRBV3-1 | NA | few | CASSQVPHASTDTQYF | TGTGCCAGCAGCCAAGTCCCCCACGCTAGCACAGATACGCAGTATTTT
TRBJ2-3 | TRBV9 | NA | NA | CASQRGVGPDTQYF | TGTGCCAGCCAGCGAGGGGTTGGCCCAGATACGCAGTATTTT
TRBJ1-5 | TRBV6-5 | NA | NA | CASGFDQPQHF | TGTGCCAGCGGGTTCGATCAGCCCCAGCATTTT
TRBJ2-5 | TRBV7-2 | TRBD2 | NA | CASSARLAGRYQETQYF | TGTGCCAGCAGCGCCAGACTAGCGGGGCGCTACCAAGAGACCCAGTACTTC
TRBJ2-7 | TRBV10-3 | TRBD1 | few | CATSGTGPEQYF | TGTGCCACCTCCGGGACAGGGCCCGAGCAGTACTTC
TRBJ2-3 | TRBV7-2 | NA | NA | CASSSQARDTQYF | TGTGCCAGCAGCTCTCAGGCTCGGGATACGCAGTATTTT
TRBJ2-3 | TRBV10-3 | NA | few | CAISESGEDTQYF | TGTGCCATCAGTGAGTCAGGAGAAGATACGCAGTATTTT
TRBJ2-2 | TRBV5-1 | NA | few | CASSRDTSNTGELFF | TGCGCCAGCAGTCGGGACACCTCGAACACCGGGGAGCTGTTTTTT
TRBJ2-7 | TRBV12-3/TRBV12-4 | TRBD1 | NA | CASTPDRGHEQYF | TGTGCCAGCACCCCGGACAGGGGTCACGAGCAGTACTTC
TRBJ2-7 | TRBV11-2 | TRBD2 | NA | CASSGTSEKDEQYF | TGTGCCAGCTCCGGGACTAGCGAAAAAGACGAGCAGTACTTC
TRBJ2-2 | TRBV20-1 | NA | NA | CRGGSGAGELFF | TGCAGAGGGGGGAGCGGGGCCGGGGAGCTGTTTTTT
TRBJ2-5 | TRBV14 | TRBD2 | NA | CASSQEWGLAGGQETQYF | TGTGCCAGCAGCCAAGAATGGGGACTAGCGGGGGGGCAAGAGACCCAGTACTTC
TRBJ1-6 | TRBV12-3/TRBV12-4 | NA | NA | CASSYGGYNSPLHF | TGTGCCAGCAGTTACGGAGGCTATAATTCACCCCTCCACTTT
TRBJ2-2 | TRBV7-2 | TRBD1 | many | CASSGGRDRMHTGELFF | TGTGCCAGCAGCGGAGGTCGGGACAGGATGCACACCGGGGAGCTGTTTTTT
TRBJ2-2 | TRBV12-3/TRBV12-4 | NA | NA | CASSFRDTVNTGELFF | TGTGCCAGCAGTTTTAGGGACACCGTGAACACCGGGGAGCTGTTTTTT
TRBJ2-5 | TRBV10-3 | NA | few | CAIGETQYF | TGTGCCATCGGTGAGACCCAGTACTTC
TRBJ1-2 | TRBV27 | NA | NA | CASSLSVGGSYGYTF | TGTGCCAGCAGTTTATCTGTTGGCGGCAGCTATGGCTACACCTTC
TRBJ2-1 | TRBV4-3 | NA | NA | CASSHAGLKGNEQFF | TGCGCCAGCAGCCACGCAGGGTTAAAGGGCAATGAGCAGTTCTTC
TRBJ2-3 | TRBV20-1 | TRBD2 | many | CSARLAGGTDTQYF | TGCAGTGCTAGGCTAGCGGGGGGCACAGATACGCAGTATTTT
TRBJ2-3 | TRBV5-1 | NA | NA | CASRKKDTQYF | TGCGCCAGCAGAAAAAAAGATACGCAGTATTTT
TRBJ2-5 | TRBV29-1 | TRBD1 | NA | CSVVGRGQGETQYF | TGCAGCGTTGTTGGCAGGGGGCAAGGAGAGACCCAGTACTTC
TRBJ2-1 | TRBV2 | TRBD1 | few | CASSEWDRGHNEQFF | TGTGCCAGCAGTGAATGGGACAGGGGGCACAATGAGCAGTTCTTC
TRBJ2-5 | TRBV7-2 | NA | NA | CASRHVLGPQETQYF | TGTGCCAGCAGACATGTGCTAGGGCCCCAAGAGACCCAGTACTTC
TRBJ2-6 | TRBV18 | NA | few | CASSPGVSGATGANVLTF | TGTGCCAGCTCACCAGGGGTTTCAGGGGCGACTGGGGCCAACGTCCTGACTTTC
TRBJ2-2 | TRBV3-1 | NA | NA | CASSQEWAGRSGELFF | TGTGCCAGCAGCCAAGAATGGGCAGGCCGGTCCGGGGAGCTGTTTTTT
TRBJ2-3 | TRBV7-3 | NA | many | CASSSNHGGDTQYF | TGTGCCAGCAGCTCGAATCATGGAGGAGATACGCAGTATTTT
TRBJ2-5 | TRBV6-2/TRBV6-3 | TRBD1 | NA | CASRTAGGMETQYF | TGTGCCAGCAGGACCGCAGGGGGCATGGAGACCCAGTACTTC
TRBJ2-5 | TRBV29-1 | NA | NA | CSVEGETQYF | TGCAGCGTTGAGGGGGAGACCCAGTACTTC
TRBJ2-3 | TRBV5-1 | NA | few | CASSLIYRGGTDTQYF | TGCGCCAGCAGCTTAATTTATCGGGGAGGCACAGATACGCAGTATTTT
TRBJ1-1 | TRBV7-8 | TRBD1 | many | CASSLTGGVTEAFF | TGTGCCAGCAGCCTGACAGGGGGCGTCACTGAAGCTTTCTTT
TRBJ1-6 | TRBV3-1 | TRBD1 | NA | CASNIGQGASPLHF | TGTGCCAGCAACATAGGACAGGGGGCATCACCCCTCCACTTT
TRBJ2-4 | TRBV12-3/TRBV12-4 | NA | NA | CASSWGDIQYF | TGTGCCAGCAGTTGGGGGGACATTCAGTACTTC
TRBJ1-5 | TRBV12-3/TRBV12-4 | TRBD1 | few | CASSTTGGENQPQHF | TGTGCCAGCAGCACGACAGGGGGCGAGAATCAGCCCCAGCATTTT
TRBJ1-1 | TRBV12-3/TRBV12-4 | TRBD1 | many | CASIEQGDTEAFF | TGTGCCAGCATTGAACAGGGGGACACTGAAGCTTTCTTT
TRBJ1-4 | TRBV5-1 | NA | many | CASSYLGVSREKLFF | TGCGCCAGCAGCTACTTGGGGGTGTCGCGGGAAAAACTGTTTTTT
TRBJ2-4 | TRBV6-2/TRBV6-3 | TRBD2 | NA | CASSPGASGRDIQYF | TGTGCCAGCTCTCCCGGAGCTAGCGGGAGGGACATTCAGTACTTC